The source of this T cell receptor beta chain is a study of T cells after yellow fever vaccination. In germline, CDR1 is MNHEY, CDR2 SVGEGT. The CDR3 covers 13 residues. Trimming cost V 7 bases and J 3 bases, with 10 bases left between them. TCRdb redid the calling of the 5' RACE reads with MiXCR, one entry per CDR3 protein. This table holds 450,000 to 650,000 distinct CDR3 sequences, roughly 13% found once. This sequence joins TRBV6-2 or TRBV6-3 and TRBJ2-1; no definite D call. The sequencing here drew on PBMCs, taken on the day of the yellow fever booster vaccination. The sequence was obtained from a man younger than 45 who received the YFV17D yellow fever vaccine. The CDR3 coding sequence is TGTGCCAGCACCGTCGAAGACTACAATGAGCAGTTCTTC. The encoded protein is CASTVEDYNEQFF.